This T cell receptor (beta chain) was obtained from a study of T-cell memory formation after mild COVID-19 (dated by TCRdb to the early 2020s). Some background on the complete study: TCR sequence clusters from the two donors were found to be largely donor specific. Two young, previously healthy adult volunteers made up the cohort, one male and one female. T-cell clones expanding and contracting after mild COVID-19 in a couple of donors were tracked by longitudinal TCRalpha and TCRbeta repertoire sequencing.

Ficoll-Paque density gradient centrifugation was the method used to isolate PBMCs. Instrument used: Illumina NovaSeq 6000. TCRalpha and TCRbeta cDNA libraries were constructed by 5'RACE with constant-segment primers, with sample barcodes and unique molecular identifiers being introduced. Trizol reagent was used to extract RNA from every sample. The libraries were amplified in two PCR steps, and the second step added a second sample barcode and Illumina TruSeq adapters. Sequencing of libraries was performed on an Illumina NovaSeq with 2 x 150 bp paired-end reads. On the authors' methods: Demultiplexing of reads and collapsing into UMI-guided consensus sequences were performed with migec v1.2.7. With mixcr v2.1.11, UMI consensuses were aligned to TRA and TRB V and J templates and assembled into clonotypes. A clonotype was counted as expanded or contracted only when both edgeR and NoisET called the clonotype significant, with the noise models trained on biological replicates. edgeR calls used a false discovery rate-adjusted p below 0.01 and a log2 fold-change threshold of 1. PCA with hierarchical clustering of max-normalized trajectories of the 1000 most abundant clonotypes was used as exploratory dynamics analysis. Each responding clone was given a CD4 or CD8 phenotype based on the CD4+ and CD8+ repertoires, which had been sequenced separately. TCRdb itself trimmed the public reads at Q25 with fastp, ran MiXCR and retained productive beta chains. Rows with a matching CDR3 protein are joined into one entry that keeps the most common DNA and genes. It is TCRdb's table, rather than the study itself, that gives the V and J calls and clone size. For this sample there are roughly 170,000 distinct CDR3 sequences; less than 20% appear just once. Roughly 3.9% of the sample belongs to the ten largest clones.

V drops 6 bases and J drops 4 bases, leaving 13 bases in between. The CDR3 runs 14 residues from the cysteine to the phenylalanine. Only the CDR3 part of the read is kept: 42 bases, read in frame from the first base. As for this clonotype: The antigen it binds to is not known. Nothing much larger sits one base from this clone, and base qualities are not available.

Results and caveats for the whole study, not just this receptor: The second-wave clones that peaked on day 37 were not confirmed to be SARS-CoV-2 specific. The study covered only a couple of mild cases, and larger cohorts including severe cases with pre-infection samples were considered necessary. Contracting CD4+ clones were located mainly in the CM and EM memory subsets, whereas CD8+ clones were found to be enriched in EMRA. Some responding clones were found in pre-infection memory, which suggests that pre-existing cross-reactive memory T cells took part in the SARS-CoV-2 response. Clones that contracted from day 15 to 85 showed balanced CD4/CD8 phenotypes, whereas a second wave of clones that expanded from day 15 to 37 leaned towards CD4+.

The rearranged segments are TRBV12-3 or TRBV12-4 and TRBJ2-1; perhaps TRBD1 is the D gene, with 6 bases matching. Sequencing was performed on PBMCs or a T cell subset sorted from them (not recorded which). The sequence came from a man between 18 and 35 years old who had mild COVID-19 (a few samples of this study predate the infection). The sample titles of this study are shuffled in the database, so cell type and time point are left out; the donor was told from shared clones. The nucleotide sequence is TGTGCCAGCAGGCCGGGACAAGCATACAATGAGCAGTTCTTC. This is translated as CASRPGQAYNEQFF.